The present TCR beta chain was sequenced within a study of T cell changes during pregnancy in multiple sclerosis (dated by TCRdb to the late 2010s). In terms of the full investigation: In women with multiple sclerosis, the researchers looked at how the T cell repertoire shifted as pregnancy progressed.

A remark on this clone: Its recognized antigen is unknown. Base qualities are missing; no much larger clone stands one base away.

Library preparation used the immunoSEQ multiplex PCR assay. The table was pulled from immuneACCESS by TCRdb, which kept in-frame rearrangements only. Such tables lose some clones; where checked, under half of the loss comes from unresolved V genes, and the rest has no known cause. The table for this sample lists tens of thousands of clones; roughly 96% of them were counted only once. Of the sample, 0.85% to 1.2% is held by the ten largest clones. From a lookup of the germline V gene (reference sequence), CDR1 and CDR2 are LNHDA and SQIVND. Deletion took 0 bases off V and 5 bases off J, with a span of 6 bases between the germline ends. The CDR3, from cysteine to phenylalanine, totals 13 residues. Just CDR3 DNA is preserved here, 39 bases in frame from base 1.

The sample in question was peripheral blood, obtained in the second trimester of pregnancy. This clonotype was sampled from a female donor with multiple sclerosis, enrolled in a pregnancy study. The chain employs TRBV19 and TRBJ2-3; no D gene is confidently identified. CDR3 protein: CASSIDYGDTQYF. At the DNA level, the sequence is TGTGCCAGTAGTATAGATTACGGAGATACGCAGTATTTT.